Each of the 13 T cell receptor beta chains below was sequenced from the same sample in a study of blood T cell repertoires in COVID-19. Data came from immunoSEQ multiplex PCR; TCRdb stores just in-frame clones and leaves some out. The table shows 250,000 or so clones, with 83% occurring only once. Sequencing was performed on peripheral blood. The origin of the receptors is a human donor in a cohort sampled during active COVID-19.

The genes are TRBV6-5 and TRBJ2-7, with D uncertain. This CDR3 contains 13 residues. CDR1 MNHEY and CDR2 SVGAGI come from the germline V gene. Trimming took off 4 bases at V and 5 bases at J, with 12 bases between the two ends. The CDR3 nucleotides are TGTGCCAGCAGTTCCAGTTCCATTCACGAGCAGTACTTC. Protein sequence: CASSSSSIHEQYF.

The V call is TRBV28, the J call TRBJ2-2; 8 nucleotides agree with TRBD2. V lost 5 bases, J lost 7 bases, and 15 bases stayed unmatched. The CDR3 sequence is 17 residues long. Germline V lookup: CDR1 MDHEN, CDR2 SYDVKM. The CDR3 protein is CASSPLGLGFFSGELFF. The CDR3 nucleotides read TGTGCCAGCAGTCCGTTGGGACTAGGGTTCTTTAGCGGGGAGCTGTTTTTT.

The rearrangement joins TRBV6-6 to TRBJ2-2; tentatively, D is TRBD2 (5 bases). V lost 5 bases and J 4 bases, leaving 11 bases between the germline ends. Germline values: CDR1 MNHNY, CDR2 SVGAGI (reference sequence). CDR3 length equals 14 residues. CDR3 protein: CASSPPGGTGELFF. Here the CDR3 DNA reads TGTGCCAGCAGTCCCCCCGGAGGCACCGGGGAGCTGTTTTTT.

This clone was seen only once. The genes are TRBV6-6 and TRBJ1-1; D is perhaps TRBD1 (5 bases). The V gene's germline CDR1 is MNHNY and CDR2 SVGAGI (reference sequence). This CDR3 comprises 13 residues. Trimming shortened V by 8 bases and J by 3 bases, and 13 bases separated the two germline ends. The CDR3 nucleotides read TGTGCCAGCTGCCCGCCAGGGTACACTGAAGCTTTCTTT. This gives the protein CASCPPGYTEAFF.

This sequence joins TRBV11-2 and TRBJ2-2, with 7 bases that match TRBD2. The CDR3 runs to 17 residues. J gave up 4 bases and V 1 base, and 9 bases lay outside the gene matches. Germline CDR1 and CDR2: SGHAT and FQNNGV. The CDR3 here is CASSLVAAGTGTGELFF. CDR3 DNA: TGTGCCAGCAGCTTAGTAGCAGCGGGGACCGGCACCGGGGAGCTGTTTTTT.

The chain joins TRBV3-1 (or the pseudogene TRBV3-2) to TRBJ1-2; D remains ambiguous. CDR3 length equals 14 residues. Trimming took 0 bases from V and 4 from J, leaving 9 bases between them. Germline V gives CDR1 LGHDT, CDR2 YNNKEL (reference sequence). The CDR3, as DNA: TGTGCCAGCAGCCAAGAGCGGGCTGGCTATGGCTACACCTTC. Its translation is CASSQERAGYGYTF.

As regards this clone: One end of the junction fails to match germline, which may point to a read error. The rearrangement links TRBV6-1 to TRBJ1-2; D call uncertain. Germline loops: CDR1 MNHNS, CDR2 SASEGT. CDR3 length: 13 residues. CDR3 DNA sequence: TGTGCCAGCAGCGAAGTCGGGAACTATGGCTACACCTTC. It translates to CASSEVGNYGYTF.

The V and J genes are TRBV25-1 and TRBJ2-5; the D gene is possibly TRBD2 (5 bases). V was cut by 6 bases and J by 1 base, with 18 bases left in between. CDR3 length equals 16 residues. CDR1 is MGHDK and CDR2 is SYGVNS in the germline V gene. CDR3 region: CASSTRGLGIQETQYF. CDR3 nucleotides: TGTGCCAGCAGCACCCGAGGACTGGGGATCCAAGAGACCCAGTACTTC.

This chain uses TRBV30 with TRBJ1-2, with 7 bases identical to TRBD1. The trim removed 4 bases at V and 7 bases at J, leaving 15 bases unmatched. The CDR3 loop spans 15 amino acids. Germline values: CDR1 GTSNPN, CDR2 SVGIG (reference sequence). The CDR3: CAWTPEGATMRGYTF. The CDR3 bases are TGTGCCTGGACCCCAGAGGGGGCTACCATGCGTGGCTACACCTTC.

The gene calls are TRBV19 and TRBJ2-2, with 8 positions matching TRBD1. CDR1 and CDR2 (germline): LNHDA, SQIVND (reference sequence). The CDR3 spans 16 residues. J was trimmed by 1 base and V by 5 bases; bases with no gene match: 6. CDR3 sequence (DNA): TGTGCCAGTAGTCCAATGGGGACAGGGAACACCGGGGAGCTGTTTTTT. Translating it yields CASSPMGTGNTGELFF.

The J gene is TRBJ2-7, the V gene TRBV27, with 7 bases identical to TRBD1. This CDR3 is 14 amino acids long. The J segment lost 3 bases and the V segment lost 0 bases, leaving 2 bases of the junction unmatched. Germline V CDR1 and CDR2: MNHEY, SMNVEV (reference sequence). This CDR3 is CASSLSGTDYEQYF. Here the CDR3 DNA reads TGTGCCAGCAGTTTATCGGGGACAGACTACGAGCAGTACTTC.

The CDR3 nucleotides read TGTGCCAGCAGCTTAAGGACAGGGAACACTGAAGCTTTCTTT. This translates into CASSLRTGNTEAFF. V and J are TRBV7-4 and TRBJ1-1, with 7 bases identical to TRBD1. V was clipped by 2 bases and J by 1 base; unmatched bases: 1. The CDR3 covers 14 residues. Germline CDR1 reads SGHVT; CDR2 reads SQSDAQ.

This clone was found a few times. The chain carries TRBV19 and TRBJ1-2; 7 nucleotides agree with TRBD1. The germline V gene has CDR1 LNHDA and CDR2 SQIVND (reference sequence). The CDR3 totals 18 residues. Trimming removed 5 bases from V and 0 bases from J; junction bases left unmatched: 15. The chain's CDR3 is CASSRFAGTGDTNYGYTF. CDR3 DNA sequence: TGTGCCAGTAGTCGATTTGCAGGAACAGGGGACACTAACTATGGCTACACCTTC.